These T cell receptor beta chains were read from a single sample in a study of regulatory T cells in long-lasting Graves disease. TCRdb reanalysed the multiplex PCR reads using MiXCR and keeps one entry per CDR3 protein. This sample has hundreds of thousands of distinct CDR3 sequences, with about a fifth found just once. Sequenced here: peripheral blood mononuclear cells (PBMCs), sampled when the disease was refractory, from a patient treated with antithyroid drugs. These receptors were taken from a female donor with Graves disease. The CDR3 runs from the conserved cysteine through the conserved F or W. Each record gives: clone size, V gene, J gene, D gene, CDR3 DNA, CDR3 protein. D genes are given only for firm matches. Size values are once, few and many counts, or a class for expanded clones, and some rows have none.

clone_size: NA
v_call: TRBV6-2/TRBV6-3
j_call: TRBJ2-1
d_call: TRBD2
cdr3_nt: TGTGCCAGCAGTGACACGCTAGCGGCCTCCTACAATGAGCAGTTCTTC
cdr3_aa: CASSDTLAASYNEQFF

clone_size: many
v_call: TRBV12-3/TRBV12-4
j_call: TRBJ2-7
d_call: NA
cdr3_nt: TGTGCCAGCAGTTTACGACAGGTTTACGAGCAGTACTTC
cdr3_aa: CASSLRQVYEQYF

clone_size: many
v_call: TRBV7-8
j_call: TRBJ1-1
d_call: NA
cdr3_nt: TGTGCCAGCAGCTTAGCGTATCGTACGGGGCGCGACACTGAAGCTTTCTTT
cdr3_aa: CASSLAYRTGRDTEAFF

clone_size: NA
v_call: TRBV6-1
j_call: TRBJ2-2
d_call: NA
cdr3_nt: TGTGCCAGCAGCGACGGACTTTTTGCGAACACCGGGGAGCTGTTTTTT
cdr3_aa: CASSDGLFANTGELFF

clone_size: few
v_call: TRBV9
j_call: TRBJ2-7
d_call: TRBD1
cdr3_nt: TGTGCCAGCAGCCCAGGGACAGGGGGACCTGCTTTGGAGCAGTACTTC
cdr3_aa: CASSPGTGGPALEQYF

clone_size: many
v_call: TRBV6-1
j_call: TRBJ2-5
d_call: TRBD2
cdr3_nt: TGTGCCAGCAGGGATAGCGGGAGAACACGGGAGACCCAGTACTTC
cdr3_aa: CASRDSGRTRETQYF

clone_size: NA
v_call: TRBV19
j_call: TRBJ2-5
d_call: NA
cdr3_nt: TGTGCCAGTAGTGGGAAGCAGGGTCGAGAGACCCAGTACTTC
cdr3_aa: CASSGKQGRETQYF

clone_size: NA
v_call: TRBV6-2/TRBV6-3
j_call: TRBJ1-2
d_call: NA
cdr3_nt: TGTGCCAGCAGTACGCCCCGTAGGGGCAACTATGGCTGCACCTTC
cdr3_aa: CASSTPRRGNYGCTF

clone_size: many
v_call: TRBV11-2
j_call: TRBJ2-2
d_call: NA
cdr3_nt: TGTGCCAGCAGCCCCGGAGACGGGGTGATTTTCACCGGGGAGCTGTTTTTT
cdr3_aa: CASSPGDGVIFTGELFF

clone_size: few
v_call: TRBV9
j_call: TRBJ2-5
d_call: NA
cdr3_nt: TGTGCCAGCAGCGTATCCCCCGTTGGGGAGACCCAGTACTTC
cdr3_aa: CASSVSPVGETQYF

clone_size: many
v_call: TRBV24-1
j_call: TRBJ2-5
d_call: NA
cdr3_nt: TGTGCCACCAGTGACACCGGTCCCTCACAAGAGACCCAGTACTTC
cdr3_aa: CATSDTGPSQETQYF

clone_size: many
v_call: TRBV27
j_call: TRBJ2-2
d_call: NA
cdr3_nt: TGTGCCAGCAGTTTGGGGAGCACCGGGGAGCTGTTTTTT
cdr3_aa: CASSLGSTGELFF

clone_size: NA
v_call: TRBV3-1
j_call: TRBJ2-6
d_call: NA
cdr3_nt: TGTGCCAGCAGCCAAGACTTTAGGGCAGGATACCGCTCTGGGGCCAACGTCCTGACTTTC
cdr3_aa: CASSQDFRAGYRSGANVLTF

clone_size: NA
v_call: TRBV11-3
j_call: TRBJ2-3
d_call: TRBD1
cdr3_nt: TGTGCCAGCAGCGAGGGGACAGGGAACTCCGATACGCAGTATTTT
cdr3_aa: CASSEGTGNSDTQYF

clone_size: NA
v_call: TRBV6-5
j_call: TRBJ1-1
d_call: NA
cdr3_nt: TGTGCCAGCAGTTACTCGACGGCGGACCTGAACACTGAAGCTTTCTTT
cdr3_aa: CASSYSTADLNTEAFF

clone_size: many
v_call: TRBV19
j_call: TRBJ1-5
d_call: NA
cdr3_nt: TGTGCCAGTAGTATAGATCGACGGGAAAGGGGCAATCAGCCCCAGCATTTT
cdr3_aa: CASSIDRRERGNQPQHF

clone_size: NA
v_call: TRBV19
j_call: TRBJ1-5
d_call: TRBD1
cdr3_nt: TGTGCCAGTAGTCGTACAGGGGTCGATCAGCCCCAGCATTTT
cdr3_aa: CASSRTGVDQPQHF

clone_size: NA
v_call: TRBV27
j_call: TRBJ2-1
d_call: TRBD2
cdr3_nt: TGTGCCAGCAGTTTATCGGGGACTAGCGGGAGCAAGCAGTTCTTC
cdr3_aa: CASSLSGTSGSKQFF

clone_size: few
v_call: TRBV6-2/TRBV6-3
j_call: TRBJ2-1
d_call: TRBD2
cdr3_nt: TGTGCCAGCAGTTATACTAGCGGGAGTCGGCATGAGCAGTTCTTC
cdr3_aa: CASSYTSGSRHEQFF

clone_size: many
v_call: TRBV6-5
j_call: TRBJ1-1
d_call: TRBD1
cdr3_nt: TGTGCCAGCAGTTACTGGCCGGGACAGGGGAACACTGAAGCTTTCTTT
cdr3_aa: CASSYWPGQGNTEAFF

clone_size: NA
v_call: TRBV6-4
j_call: TRBJ2-5
d_call: NA
cdr3_nt: TGTGCCAGCAGTTACTCGACAGGGAGGCACGAGACCCAGCACTTC
cdr3_aa: CASSYSTGRHETQHF

clone_size: many
v_call: TRBV2
j_call: TRBJ2-7
d_call: TRBD2
cdr3_nt: TGTGCCAGCACTGAGCTAGCGGGAGTCCACGAGCAGTACTTC
cdr3_aa: CASTELAGVHEQYF

clone_size: many
v_call: TRBV12-3/TRBV12-4
j_call: TRBJ1-1
d_call: NA
cdr3_nt: TGTGCCAGCAGTTTCGGGGGATTTGCTTTCTTT
cdr3_aa: CASSFGGFAFF

clone_size: NA
v_call: TRBV20-1
j_call: TRBJ2-1
d_call: NA
cdr3_nt: TGCAGTGCTAGAGCCAGTGGGGTTGAGCAGTTCTTC
cdr3_aa: CSARASGVEQFF

clone_size: NA
v_call: TRBV10-3
j_call: TRBJ2-2
d_call: NA
cdr3_nt: TGTGCCATCAGTGCTACAGGTAGAGGCGGGGAGCTGTTTTTT
cdr3_aa: CAISATGRGGELFF

clone_size: many
v_call: TRBV6-1
j_call: TRBJ2-2
d_call: NA
cdr3_nt: TGTGCCAGCAGCAGGGCGGCCGGGGAGCTGTTTTTT
cdr3_aa: CASSRAAGELFF

clone_size: NA
v_call: TRBV6-1
j_call: TRBJ2-7
d_call: NA
cdr3_nt: TGTGCCAGCAGGCTTGACAGGACGGGAAGCGAGCAGTACTTC
cdr3_aa: CASRLDRTGSEQYF

clone_size: few
v_call: TRBV20-1
j_call: TRBJ2-7
d_call: NA
cdr3_nt: TGCAGTGCTAGCGGGAGACTATACGAGCAGTACTTC
cdr3_aa: CSASGRLYEQYF

clone_size: NA
v_call: TRBV12-3/TRBV12-4
j_call: TRBJ1-1
d_call: TRBD1
cdr3_nt: TGTGCCAGCAACCGGGGACAGCCCTTGAACACTGAAGCTTTCTTT
cdr3_aa: CASNRGQPLNTEAFF

clone_size: many
v_call: TRBV24-1
j_call: TRBJ2-5
d_call: NA
cdr3_nt: TGTGCCACCAGTGATCCGGTAGCGGTGGAGACCCAGTACTTC
cdr3_aa: CATSDPVAVETQYF

clone_size: many
v_call: TRBV7-3
j_call: TRBJ2-7
d_call: TRBD2
cdr3_nt: TGTGCCAGCAGTCCAACACCGGGACTAGCGGGAGTCGAGCAGTACTTC
cdr3_aa: CASSPTPGLAGVEQYF

clone_size: NA
v_call: TRBV20-1
j_call: TRBJ1-2
d_call: NA
cdr3_nt: TGCAGTGCTAGAGATGGTCCGGGTGTCTACACCTTC
cdr3_aa: CSARDGPGVYTF

clone_size: many
v_call: TRBV30
j_call: TRBJ1-1
d_call: NA
cdr3_nt: TGTGCCTGGAGCATGGAAACTGAAGCTTTCTTT
cdr3_aa: CAWSMETEAFF

clone_size: NA
v_call: TRBV10-3
j_call: TRBJ2-1
d_call: NA
cdr3_nt: TGTGCCATCATGATACGGGTCGACAATGAGCAGTTCTTC
cdr3_aa: CAIMIRVDNEQFF

clone_size: many
v_call: TRBV27
j_call: TRBJ2-5
d_call: TRBD1
cdr3_nt: TGTGCCAGCAGTTTCATCGCAGGGGGCTGGCAAGAGACCCAGTACTTC
cdr3_aa: CASSFIAGGWQETQYF

clone_size: many
v_call: TRBV5-1
j_call: TRBJ2-7
d_call: TRBD2
cdr3_nt: TGCGCCAGCAGCGAGGGGACTAGCGCGTACGAGCAGTACTTC
cdr3_aa: CASSEGTSAYEQYF

clone_size: few
v_call: TRBV2
j_call: TRBJ1-3
d_call: NA
cdr3_nt: TGTGCCAGCAGTGAATACAGGAGCTCTGGAAACACCATATATTTT
cdr3_aa: CASSEYRSSGNTIYF

clone_size: NA
v_call: TRBV11-2
j_call: TRBJ2-2
d_call: NA
cdr3_nt: TGTGCCAGCAGCTTAGGGCTCCGGGCAGGTCGGACCGGGGAGCTGTTTTTT
cdr3_aa: CASSLGLRAGRTGELFF

clone_size: NA
v_call: TRBV7-9
j_call: TRBJ1-4
d_call: TRBD1
cdr3_nt: TGTGCCAGCAGTACAACAATAACGGACAGGCAGGGAAAACTGTTTTTT
cdr3_aa: CASSTTITDRQGKLFF

clone_size: many
v_call: TRBV5-5
j_call: TRBJ2-2
d_call: TRBD1
cdr3_nt: TGTGCCAGCAGCGCCGAGACAGGGGTCACCGGGGAGCTGTTTTTT
cdr3_aa: CASSAETGVTGELFF

clone_size: many
v_call: TRBV10-3
j_call: TRBJ2-2
d_call: TRBD1
cdr3_nt: TGTGCCATCACCGAACTAACCGGGACAGGGAACACCGGGGAGCTGTTTTTT
cdr3_aa: CAITELTGTGNTGELFF

clone_size: few
v_call: TRBV10-3
j_call: TRBJ2-2
d_call: TRBD2
cdr3_nt: TGTGCCATCGGCGGGAGCGAAACCGGGGAGCTGTTTTTT
cdr3_aa: CAIGGSETGELFF

clone_size: NA
v_call: TRBV6-1
j_call: TRBJ2-2
d_call: TRBD2
cdr3_nt: TGTGCCAGCAGTGAGGATTCGGGGGGGCTTGGGAACACCGGGGAGCTGTTTTTT
cdr3_aa: CASSEDSGGLGNTGELFF

clone_size: NA
v_call: TRBV4-1
j_call: TRBJ2-7
d_call: NA
cdr3_nt: TGCGCCAGCAGCCAAGTCGAGGGTGACTCCTACGAGCAGTACTTC
cdr3_aa: CASSQVEGDSYEQYF

clone_size: many
v_call: TRBV28
j_call: TRBJ1-2
d_call: NA
cdr3_nt: TGTGCCAGCAGTAAATTGGGGGCCTATGGCTACACCTTC
cdr3_aa: CASSKLGAYGYTF

clone_size: NA
v_call: TRBV18
j_call: TRBJ2-7
d_call: NA
cdr3_nt: TGTGCCAGCTCACCACCCGGCCACTCGCCCTACGAGCAGTACTTC
cdr3_aa: CASSPPGHSPYEQYF

clone_size: NA
v_call: TRBV27
j_call: TRBJ2-5
d_call: TRBD2
cdr3_nt: TGTGCCAGCAGAACCTGGAGAGGGACTAGCGGGTTAGAGACCCAGTACTTC
cdr3_aa: CASRTWRGTSGLETQYF